Below, one T cell receptor (beta chain) is given with its context. The data are from a study of CD8 T cells in Susac syndrome. A quantity of about 0.45 to 1 ug RNA underwent reverse transcription using random hexamers. Multiplex immunoSEQ PCR targeted 54 Vbeta and 13 Jbeta TCR beta segments. MiXCR, applied by TCRdb to the immunoSEQ multiplex PCR reads, yields one record per CDR3 protein. The top ten hold 0.098% of the sample, which has roughly 190,000 distinct CDR3 sequences, 90% to 96% seen once. V lost 6 bases to trimming and J lost 2 bases, with 12 bases between them. Germline CDR1 is MNHEY and CDR2 is SVGAGI. The CDR3 sequence is 14 residues long.

The TCR originated in a human donor with Susac syndrome. The sequencing sample was made of CD4+ T cells from PBMCs. V and J are TRBV6-5 and TRBJ2-3, with a weak D call TRBD2 (5 bases). The CDR3 reads CASSPGGPTDTQYF. In nucleotides, the CDR3 is TGTGCCAGCAGCCCCGGCGGGCCCACAGATACGCAGTATTTT.